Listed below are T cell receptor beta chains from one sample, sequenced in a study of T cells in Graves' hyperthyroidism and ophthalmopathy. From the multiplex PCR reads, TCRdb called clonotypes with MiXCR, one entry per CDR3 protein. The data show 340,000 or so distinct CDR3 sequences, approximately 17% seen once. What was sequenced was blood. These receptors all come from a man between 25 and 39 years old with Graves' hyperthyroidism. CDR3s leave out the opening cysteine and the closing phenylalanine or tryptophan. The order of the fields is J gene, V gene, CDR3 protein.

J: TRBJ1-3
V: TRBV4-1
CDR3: ASSQSGGGTPGNTRY

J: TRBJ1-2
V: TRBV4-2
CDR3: ASSQDGGVGTGGKDGYT

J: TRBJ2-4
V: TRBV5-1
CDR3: ASSLDRRQNFKNIQY

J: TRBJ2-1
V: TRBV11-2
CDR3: ASSFFRGRRANEQF

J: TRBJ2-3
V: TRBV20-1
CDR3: SARRLIDTQY

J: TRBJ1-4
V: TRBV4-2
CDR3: ASSQADSSNEKLF

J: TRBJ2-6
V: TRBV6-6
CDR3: ASSYTGEANVLT

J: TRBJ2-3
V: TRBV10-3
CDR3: AINEDGAWDTQY

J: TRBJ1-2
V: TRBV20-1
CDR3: SARDSVNYGYT

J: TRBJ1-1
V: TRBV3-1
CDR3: ASSQGDRLKAF

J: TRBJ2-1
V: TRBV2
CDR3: ASSKGGGINEQF

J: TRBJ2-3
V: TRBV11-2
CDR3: ASSSSSGGDTQY

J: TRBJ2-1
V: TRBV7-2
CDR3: ASSFAGQASNEQF

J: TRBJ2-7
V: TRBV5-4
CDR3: ASSPGTSERRSYEQY

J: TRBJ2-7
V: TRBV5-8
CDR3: ASSPPGERGSYEQY

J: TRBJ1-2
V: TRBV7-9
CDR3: ASSLLTGTDPNYGYT

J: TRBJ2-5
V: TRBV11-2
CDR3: ASSLGLASAVQETQY

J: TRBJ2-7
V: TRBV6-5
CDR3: ASSYRQEAVPYEQY

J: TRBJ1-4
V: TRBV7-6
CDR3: ASSAPGQPNEKLF

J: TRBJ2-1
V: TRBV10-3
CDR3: AISESLAVSYNEQF

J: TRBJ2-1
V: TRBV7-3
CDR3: ASSQAFYNEQF

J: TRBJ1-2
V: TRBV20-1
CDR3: SARDDRVVRGYT

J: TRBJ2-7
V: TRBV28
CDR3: ASSLLGGSYEQY

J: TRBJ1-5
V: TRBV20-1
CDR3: SARLRPEAPQH

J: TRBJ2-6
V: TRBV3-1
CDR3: ASSPFLGTGVFLT

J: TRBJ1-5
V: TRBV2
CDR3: ASRAQGTAADQPQH

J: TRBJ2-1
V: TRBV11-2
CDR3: ASSRNGRTPRNEQF

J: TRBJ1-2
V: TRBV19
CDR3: ASSPQGTLNYGYT

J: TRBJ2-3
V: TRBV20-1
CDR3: SASAGGRSDTQY

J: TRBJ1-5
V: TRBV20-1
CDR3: SASQSYRDQPQH

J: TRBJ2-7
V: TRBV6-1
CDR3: ASIGTPHYEQY

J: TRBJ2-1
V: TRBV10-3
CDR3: AISEGREQF

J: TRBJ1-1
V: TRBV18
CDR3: ASFVQGGTEAF

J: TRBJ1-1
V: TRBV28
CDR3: ASSPMDGTRDTEAF

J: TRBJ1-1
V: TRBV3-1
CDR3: ASSHRSGQVTEAF

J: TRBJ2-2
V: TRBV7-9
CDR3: ASSLSHDRAGELF

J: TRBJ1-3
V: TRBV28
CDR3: ASSSGGGNGNTIY

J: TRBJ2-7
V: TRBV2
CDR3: ASSERQIRYEQY

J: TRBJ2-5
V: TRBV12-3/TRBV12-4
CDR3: ASRPLTSGRETQY

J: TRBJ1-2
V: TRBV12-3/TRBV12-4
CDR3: ASSYGQGYYGYT

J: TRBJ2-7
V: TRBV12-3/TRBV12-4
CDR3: ASTPGPPSGEQY

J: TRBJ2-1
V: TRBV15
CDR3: ATSGGGFYNEQF

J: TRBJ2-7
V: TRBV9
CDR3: ASSAGAGVDVIGSDYEQY

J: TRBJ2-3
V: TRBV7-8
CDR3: ASSLYSVRGTDTQY

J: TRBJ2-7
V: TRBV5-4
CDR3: ASSLAGTSGRGYEQY

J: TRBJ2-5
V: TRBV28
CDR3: ASSLEKETQY

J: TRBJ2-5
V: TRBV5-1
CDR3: ASSSGSWDQETQY

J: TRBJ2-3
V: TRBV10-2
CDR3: ASSVLRLAGGPRGTDTQY